This TCR beta chain originates from a study of graft-versus-host responses after intestinal transplantation. Study-level points and caveats: Analysis identified GvH clones in recipient marrow, with some appearing first in ileum or blood.

In germline, CDR1 is SGDLS, CDR2 YYNGEE. CDR3 length equals 13 residues. Trimming took off 5 bases at V and 5 bases at J, with 12 bases between the two ends. Clones were sequenced by immunoSEQ multiplex PCR, and TCRdb holds only the in-frame ones, with some missing. Of fewer than 45,000 clones listed, more than 85% were seen once; the top ten hold 3.5% to 5%. With regard to this clone: Its specificity is not known.

Source: PBMCs, taken 524 days after transplant. This receptor was obtained from a human patient who received an intestinal transplant, so some T cells may come from the graft donor. The V gene is TRBV9, the J gene TRBJ2-3; D is perhaps TRBD2 (5 bases). Written as DNA, the CDR3 is TGTGCCAGCAGTCTAGAGGGCGAAGATACGCAGTATTTT. Protein sequence: CASSLEGEDTQYF.